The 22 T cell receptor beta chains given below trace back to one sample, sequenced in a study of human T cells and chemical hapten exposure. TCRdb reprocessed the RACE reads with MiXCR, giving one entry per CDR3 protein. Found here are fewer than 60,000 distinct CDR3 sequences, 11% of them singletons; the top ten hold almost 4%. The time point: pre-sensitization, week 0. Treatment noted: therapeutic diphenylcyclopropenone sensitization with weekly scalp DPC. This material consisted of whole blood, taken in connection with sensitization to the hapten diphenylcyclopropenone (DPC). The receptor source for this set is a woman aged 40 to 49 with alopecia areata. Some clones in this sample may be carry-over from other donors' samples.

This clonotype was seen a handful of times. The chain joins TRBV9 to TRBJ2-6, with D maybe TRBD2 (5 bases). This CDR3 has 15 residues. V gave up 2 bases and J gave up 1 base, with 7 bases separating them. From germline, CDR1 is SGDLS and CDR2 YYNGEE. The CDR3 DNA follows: TGTGCCAGCAGCGTTGAGGGATCTGGGGCCAACGTCCTGACTTTC. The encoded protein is CASSVEGSGANVLTF.

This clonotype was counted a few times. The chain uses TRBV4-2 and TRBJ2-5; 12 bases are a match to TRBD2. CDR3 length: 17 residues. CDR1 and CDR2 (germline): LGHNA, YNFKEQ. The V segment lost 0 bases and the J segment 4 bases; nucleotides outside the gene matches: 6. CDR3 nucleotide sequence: TGTGCCAGCAGCCAAGATTGGTGGACTAGCGGGGCAGAGACCCAGTACTTC. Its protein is CASSQDWWTSGAETQYF.

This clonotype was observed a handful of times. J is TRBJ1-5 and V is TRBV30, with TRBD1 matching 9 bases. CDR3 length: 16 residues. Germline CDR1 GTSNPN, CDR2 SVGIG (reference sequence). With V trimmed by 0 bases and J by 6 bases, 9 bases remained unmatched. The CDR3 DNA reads TGTGCCTGGAGTGTACCGGGGACAGGGCGAGGTCAGCCCCAGCATTTT. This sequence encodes CAWSVPGTGRGQPQHF.

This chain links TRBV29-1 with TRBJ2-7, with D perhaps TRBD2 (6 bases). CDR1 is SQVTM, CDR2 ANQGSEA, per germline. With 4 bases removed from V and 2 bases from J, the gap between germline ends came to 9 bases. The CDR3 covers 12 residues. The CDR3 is CSVGGEAYEQYF. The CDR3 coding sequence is TGCAGCGTTGGTGGGGAGGCCTACGAGCAGTACTTC.

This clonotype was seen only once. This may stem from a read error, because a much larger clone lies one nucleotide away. CDR3 amino acids: CACSKGAGAFHFNEQFF. CDR3 in DNA: TGTGCCTGCAGCAAGGGGGCGGGGGCGTTCCACTTTAATGAGCAGTTCTTC. The V gene is TRBV21-1, the J gene TRBJ2-1; TRBD1 was called by the table and not checked on the DNA. TRBV21-1 is described as a pseudogene. The CDR3 covers 17 residues.

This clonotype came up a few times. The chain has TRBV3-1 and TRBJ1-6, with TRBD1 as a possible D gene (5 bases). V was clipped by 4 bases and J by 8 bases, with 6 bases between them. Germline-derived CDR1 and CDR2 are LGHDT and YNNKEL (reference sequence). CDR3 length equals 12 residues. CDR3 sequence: CASSPQDSPLHF. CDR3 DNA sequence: TGTGCCAGCAGCCCACAGGATTCACCCCTCCACTTT.

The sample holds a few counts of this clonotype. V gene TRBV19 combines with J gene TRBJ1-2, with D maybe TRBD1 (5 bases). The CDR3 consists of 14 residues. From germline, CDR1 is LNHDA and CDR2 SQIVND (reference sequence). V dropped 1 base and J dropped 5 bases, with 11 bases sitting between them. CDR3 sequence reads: CASSIVEGSYGYTF. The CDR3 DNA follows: TGTGCCAGTAGTATAGTAGAGGGGAGTTATGGCTACACCTTC.

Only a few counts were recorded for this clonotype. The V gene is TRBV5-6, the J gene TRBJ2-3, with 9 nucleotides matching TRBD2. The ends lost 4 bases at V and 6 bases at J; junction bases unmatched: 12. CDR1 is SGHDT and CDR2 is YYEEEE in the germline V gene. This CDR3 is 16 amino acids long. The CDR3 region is CASSRNSGGLMDTQYF. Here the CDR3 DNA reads TGTGCCAGCAGCCGAAATAGCGGGGGTTTAATGGATACGCAGTATTTT. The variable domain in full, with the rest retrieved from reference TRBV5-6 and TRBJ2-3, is DAGVTQSPTHLIKTRGQQVTLRCSPKSGHDTVSWYQQALGQGPQFIFQYYEEEERQRGNFPDRFSGHQFPNYSSELNVNALLLGDSALYLCASSRNSGGLMDTQYFGPGTRLTVL.

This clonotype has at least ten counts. Here the CDR3 DNA reads TGTGCCAGCAGCCACGGGGGGGCCGGAAACATTCAGTACTTC. It translates to CASSHGGAGNIQYF. The chain links TRBV7-3 to TRBJ2-4, with 8 nucleotides matching TRBD2. There are 14 residues in the CDR3. Looked up from germline, CDR1 is SGHTA and CDR2 is FQGTGA. Trimming removed 5 bases from V and 6 bases from J; junction bases left unmatched: 6.

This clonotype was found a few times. Here the CDR3 reads CSARDPGRENTEAFF. The CDR3 nucleotides read TGCAGTGCTAGAGACCCCGGGCGAGAGAACACTGAAGCTTTCTTT. The rearrangement uses TRBV20-1 and TRBJ1-1; D gene uncertain. V was pared by 0 bases and J by 1 base, with 12 bases between. The CDR3 runs 15 residues. The germline gives CDR1 DFQATT, CDR2 SNEGSKA (reference sequence).

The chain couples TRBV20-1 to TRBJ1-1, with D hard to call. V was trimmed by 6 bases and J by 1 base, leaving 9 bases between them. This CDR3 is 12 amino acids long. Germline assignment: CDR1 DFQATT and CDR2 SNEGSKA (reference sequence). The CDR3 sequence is CSATWGNTEAFF. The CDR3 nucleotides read TGCAGTGCGACTTGGGGGAACACTGAAGCTTTCTTT.

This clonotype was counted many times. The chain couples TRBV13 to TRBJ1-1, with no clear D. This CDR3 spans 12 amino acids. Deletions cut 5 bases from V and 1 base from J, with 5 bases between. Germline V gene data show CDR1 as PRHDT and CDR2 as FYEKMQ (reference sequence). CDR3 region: CASSTQNTEAFF. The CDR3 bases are TGTGCCAGCAGCACACAGAACACTGAAGCTTTCTTT.

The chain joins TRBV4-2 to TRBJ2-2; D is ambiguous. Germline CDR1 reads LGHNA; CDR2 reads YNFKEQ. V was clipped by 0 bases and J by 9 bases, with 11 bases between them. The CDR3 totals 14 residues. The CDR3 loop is CASSQDSRDRELFF. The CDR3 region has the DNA TGTGCCAGCAGCCAAGACTCGCGAGACCGGGAGCTGTTTTTT.

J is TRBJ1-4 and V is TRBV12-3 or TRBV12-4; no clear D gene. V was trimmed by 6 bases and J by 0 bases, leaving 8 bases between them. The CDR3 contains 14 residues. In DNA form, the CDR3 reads TGTGCCAGCAGGAGACCTGCAACTAATGAAAAACTGTTTTTT. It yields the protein CASRRPATNEKLFF.

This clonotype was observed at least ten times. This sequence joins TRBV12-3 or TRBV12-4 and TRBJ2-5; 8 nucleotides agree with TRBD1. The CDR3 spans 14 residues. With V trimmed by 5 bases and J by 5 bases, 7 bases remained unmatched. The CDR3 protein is CASSHGQGSETQYF. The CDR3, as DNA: TGTGCCAGCAGTCACGGACAGGGCTCTGAGACCCAGTACTTC.

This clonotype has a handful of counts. CDR3 loop: CSASPLAGRETQYF. CDR3 nucleotides: TGCAGTGCTAGCCCTCTAGCGGGAAGGGAGACCCAGTACTTC. V gene TRBV20-1 combines with J gene TRBJ2-5; 9 nucleotides match TRBD2. The germline V gene has CDR1 DFQATT and CDR2 SNEGSKA (reference sequence). With 3 bases clipped from V and 5 bases from J, the junction kept 7 bases outside the gene matches. The CDR3 contains 14 residues.

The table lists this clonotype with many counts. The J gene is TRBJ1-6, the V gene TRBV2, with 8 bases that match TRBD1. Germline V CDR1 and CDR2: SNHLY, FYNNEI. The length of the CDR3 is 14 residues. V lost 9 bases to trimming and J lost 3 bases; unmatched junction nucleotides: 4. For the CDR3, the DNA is TGTGCCAGTCATGACAGGGGCTATAATTCACCCCTCCACTTT. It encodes CASHDRGYNSPLHF.

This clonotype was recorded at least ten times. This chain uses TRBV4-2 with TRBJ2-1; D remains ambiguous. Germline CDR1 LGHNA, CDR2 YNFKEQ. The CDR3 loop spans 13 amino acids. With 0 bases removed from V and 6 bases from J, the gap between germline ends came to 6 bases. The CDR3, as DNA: TGTGCCAGCAGCCAAGAACGCGTCAATGAGCAGTTCTTC. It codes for CASSQERVNEQFF.

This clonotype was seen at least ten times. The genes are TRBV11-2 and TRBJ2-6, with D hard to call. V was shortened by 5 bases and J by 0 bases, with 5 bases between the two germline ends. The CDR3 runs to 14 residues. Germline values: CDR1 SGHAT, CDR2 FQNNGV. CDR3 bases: TGTGCCAGCAGCCAAACCTCTGGGGCCAACGTCCTGACTTTC. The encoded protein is CASSQTSGANVLTF. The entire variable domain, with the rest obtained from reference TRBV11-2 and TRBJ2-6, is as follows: EAGVAQSPRYKIIEKRQSVAFWCNPISGHATLYWYQQILGQGPKLLIQFQNNGVVDDSQLPKDRFSAERLKGVDSTLKIQPAKLEDSAVYLCASSQTSGANVLTFGAGSRLTVL.

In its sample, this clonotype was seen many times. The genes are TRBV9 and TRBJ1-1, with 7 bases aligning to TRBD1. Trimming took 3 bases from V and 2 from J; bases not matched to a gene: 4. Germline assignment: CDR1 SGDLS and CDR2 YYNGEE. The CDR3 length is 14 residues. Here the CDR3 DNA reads TGTGCCAGCAGCGCCCGACAGGGAAACACTGAAGCTTTCTTT. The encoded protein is CASSARQGNTEAFF.

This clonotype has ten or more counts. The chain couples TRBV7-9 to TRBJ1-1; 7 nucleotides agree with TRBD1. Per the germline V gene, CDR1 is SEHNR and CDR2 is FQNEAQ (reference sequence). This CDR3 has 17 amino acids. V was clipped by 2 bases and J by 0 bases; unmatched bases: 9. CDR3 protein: CASSLRGQRHLNTEAFF. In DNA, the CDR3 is TGTGCCAGCAGCTTAAGGGGACAGCGGCACCTGAACACTGAAGCTTTCTTT.

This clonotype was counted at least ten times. The CDR3 DNA reads as TGCGCCAGCAGCGCGGACAGGGGGAAGGATGGCTACACCTTC. This gives the protein CASSADRGKDGYTF. The V call is TRBV5-1, the J call TRBJ1-2, with TRBD1 matching over 10 bases. J gave up 6 bases and V 4 bases, and 6 bases lay outside the gene matches. This CDR3 has 14 amino acids. Germline-derived CDR1 and CDR2 are SGHRS and YFSETQ.